This is a list of T cell receptor beta chains from one sample in a study of persistence of HIV-infected CD4 T cells. Produced via immunoSEQ multiplex PCR; TCRdb's table is partial and in-frame only. The sample shows about 33,000 clones, 82% of them seen only once. What these receptors recognize is not known. Sequences were derived from cultured CD4+ T cells from PBMCs, sampled from a patient who received antiretroviral therapy. These receptors originate from an adult with HIV. The donor label of this sample is uncertain. CDR3s include the opening cysteine and the closing phenylalanine or tryptophan. The D gene is left open where the match is weak. Rows give clone size only sometimes, using once, few, many, or a class for an expanded clone.

d_call: TRBD1
v_call: TRBV18
clone_size: few
j_call: TRBJ1-2
cdr3_nt: TGTGCCAGCTCACTGTTACAGGGGACATCTAACTATGGCTACACCTTC
cdr3_aa: CASSLLQGTSNYGYTF

d_call: NA
v_call: TRBV4-2
clone_size: few
j_call: TRBJ1-1
cdr3_nt: TGTGCCAGCAGCCAAGATTTATCAGGGGTGACTGAAGCTTTCTTT
cdr3_aa: CASSQDLSGVTEAFF

d_call: NA
v_call: TRBV7-9
clone_size: NA
j_call: TRBJ1-3
cdr3_nt: TGTGCCAGCAGCTTTCCGGCCGCAGCGAACTCTGGAAACACCATATATTTT
cdr3_aa: CASSFPAAANSGNTIYF

d_call: NA
v_call: TRBV4-1
clone_size: NA
j_call: TRBJ1-1
cdr3_nt: TGCGCCAGCAGCCAAGATTGGGTCGGAAGGGGCAGGGTGTACACTGAAGCTTTCTTT
cdr3_aa: CASSQDWVGRGRVYTEAFF

d_call: NA
v_call: TRBV24-1
clone_size: NA
j_call: TRBJ1-2
cdr3_nt: TGTGCCACCAGTGATTGGGGATTCTATGGCTACACCTTC
cdr3_aa: CATSDWGFYGYTF

d_call: NA
v_call: TRBV30
clone_size: medium-sized
j_call: TRBJ1-6
cdr3_nt: TGTGCCTGGATTGGACAGTCTAATAATTCACCCCTCCACTTT
cdr3_aa: CAWIGQSNNSPLHF

d_call: TRBD2
v_call: TRBV24-1
clone_size: NA
j_call: TRBJ2-2
cdr3_nt: TGTGCCACCAGTGGTTGGCAAGCGGGGGGGCGGACCACCGGGGAGCTGTTTTTT
cdr3_aa: CATSGWQAGGRTTGELFF

d_call: TRBD1
v_call: TRBV7-8
clone_size: NA
j_call: TRBJ1-4
cdr3_nt: TGTGCCAGCAGCTTAGTTCCAGGGGGGACAGGGGGTTTTGGGCTGTTTTTT
cdr3_aa: CASSLVPGGTGGFGLFF

d_call: TRBD2
v_call: TRBV30
clone_size: NA
j_call: TRBJ2-3
cdr3_nt: TGTGCCTGGAGTGTATTTTTCGGGGGGTTCACAGATACGCAGTATTTT
cdr3_aa: CAWSVFFGGFTDTQYF

d_call: NA
v_call: TRBV6-6
clone_size: NA
j_call: TRBJ1-5
cdr3_nt: TGTGCCAGCAGGGAAGACGGCGGCAATCAGCCCCAGCATTTT
cdr3_aa: CASREDGGNQPQHF

d_call: NA
v_call: TRBV6-5
clone_size: NA
j_call: TRBJ2-2
cdr3_nt: TGTGCCAGCAGTTCGAACACCGGGGAGCTGTTTTTT
cdr3_aa: CASSSNTGELFF

d_call: NA
v_call: TRBV4-2
clone_size: NA
j_call: TRBJ2-3
cdr3_nt: TGTGCCAGCAGCGAGGGGGACTACACAGATACGCAGTATTTT
cdr3_aa: CASSEGDYTDTQYF

d_call: NA
v_call: TRBV7-6
clone_size: NA
j_call: TRBJ1-3
cdr3_nt: TGTGCCAGCAGCCGTCAGGGCTTCTCTGGAAACACCATATATTTT
cdr3_aa: CASSRQGFSGNTIYF

d_call: TRBD1
v_call: TRBV5-6
clone_size: NA
j_call: TRBJ1-1
cdr3_nt: TGTGCCAGCAGCTTGTCAGGGGGTATTGAAGCTTTCTTT
cdr3_aa: CASSLSGGIEAFF

d_call: NA
v_call: TRBV27
clone_size: NA
j_call: TRBJ1-5
cdr3_nt: TGTGCCAGCAGGCTCACACTGAATCAGCCCCAGCATTTT
cdr3_aa: CASRLTLNQPQHF

d_call: NA
v_call: TRBV5-1
clone_size: NA
j_call: TRBJ1-2
cdr3_nt: TGCGCCAGCACACCTACACCGACTAACTATGGCTACACCTTC
cdr3_aa: CASTPTPTNYGYTF

d_call: NA
v_call: TRBV14
clone_size: NA
j_call: TRBJ1-6
cdr3_nt: TGTGCCAGCAGCCATGCACCGGGACCAGGGAGGTGGAATTCACCCCTCCACTTT
cdr3_aa: CASSHAPGPGRWNSPLHF

d_call: TRBD1
v_call: TRBV9
clone_size: NA
j_call: TRBJ1-2
cdr3_nt: TGTGCCAGCAGCGTAGGGGAGGGGGCGCGGGGCTATGGCTACACCTTC
cdr3_aa: CASSVGEGARGYGYTF

d_call: TRBD2
v_call: TRBV4-1
clone_size: NA
j_call: TRBJ2-3
cdr3_nt: TGCGCCAGCAGCCAAGATCAGGGACTAGCGGGGTCGGCGGGAGATACGCAGTATTTT
cdr3_aa: CASSQDQGLAGSAGDTQYF

d_call: NA
v_call: TRBV19
clone_size: NA
j_call: TRBJ1-6
cdr3_nt: TGTGCCAGTAGTATAGGGGGGTTCGGAGATTCACCCCTCCACTTT
cdr3_aa: CASSIGGFGDSPLHF

d_call: NA
v_call: TRBV3-1/TRBV3-2
clone_size: NA
j_call: TRBJ1-2
cdr3_nt: TGTGCCAGCAGCCAAGGGGGGGAAGGCTATGGCTACACCTTC
cdr3_aa: CASSQGGEGYGYTF

d_call: TRBD2
v_call: TRBV24-1
clone_size: NA
j_call: TRBJ2-3
cdr3_nt: TGTGCCACCAGTACTAGCGGATGGAGCACAGATACGCAGTATTTT
cdr3_aa: CATSTSGWSTDTQYF

d_call: TRBD1
v_call: TRBV29-1
clone_size: NA
j_call: TRBJ1-2
cdr3_nt: TGCAGCGTTGCGGGACAGGGAATGGGTGGCTACACCTTC
cdr3_aa: CSVAGQGMGGYTF

d_call: TRBD1
v_call: TRBV28
clone_size: NA
j_call: TRBJ2-7
cdr3_nt: TGTGCCAGCAGATCAGGACAGGGAAGCTCCTACGAGCAGTACTTC
cdr3_aa: CASRSGQGSSYEQYF

d_call: NA
v_call: TRBV5-1
clone_size: NA
j_call: TRBJ2-2
cdr3_nt: TGCGCCAGCAGCCAAGAGGTCACCGGGGAGCTGTTTTTT
cdr3_aa: CASSQEVTGELFF

d_call: NA
v_call: TRBV5-1
clone_size: NA
j_call: TRBJ1-3
cdr3_nt: TGCGCCAGCAGCTTGGTTCCGCTCTCTGGAAACACCATATATTTT
cdr3_aa: CASSLVPLSGNTIYF

d_call: NA
v_call: TRBV14
clone_size: once
j_call: TRBJ2-1
cdr3_nt: TGTGCCAGCAGCCAAGATCTCGGTAGCTCCTACAATGAGCAGTTCTTC
cdr3_aa: CASSQDLGSSYNEQFF

d_call: NA
v_call: TRBV19
clone_size: NA
j_call: TRBJ1-5
cdr3_nt: TGTGCCAGTAGTAGGCGGGATCAGCCCCAGCATTTT
cdr3_aa: CASSRRDQPQHF

d_call: TRBD1
v_call: TRBV18
clone_size: NA
j_call: TRBJ2-1
cdr3_nt: TGTGCCAGCTCATCGACAGGGGGTTCCTACAATGAGCAGTTCTTC
cdr3_aa: CASSSTGGSYNEQFF

d_call: TRBD1
v_call: TRBV6-2/TRBV6-3
clone_size: NA
j_call: TRBJ2-3
cdr3_nt: TGTGCCAGCAGCCCCTTCGACAGGGTAGGGTACACAGATACGCAGTATTTT
cdr3_aa: CASSPFDRVGYTDTQYF

d_call: NA
v_call: TRBV2
clone_size: NA
j_call: TRBJ2-5
cdr3_nt: TGTGCCAGCACCCGGGAAGGCGTTGGGACCCAGTACTTC
cdr3_aa: CASTREGVGTQYF

d_call: NA
v_call: TRBV16
clone_size: NA
j_call: TRBJ1-2
cdr3_nt: TGTGCCAGCAGCCCCAGGATTCAGGGCTACACCTTC
cdr3_aa: CASSPRIQGYTF

d_call: NA
v_call: TRBV2
clone_size: NA
j_call: TRBJ1-4
cdr3_nt: TGTGCCAGCAGTGAGATTGAGACTGAAAAACTGTTTTTT
cdr3_aa: CASSEIETEKLFF

d_call: TRBD1
v_call: TRBV27
clone_size: few
j_call: TRBJ1-6
cdr3_nt: TGTGCCAGCAGTTACATGACAGGGGCTGGCAATTCACCCCTCCACTTT
cdr3_aa: CASSYMTGAGNSPLHF

d_call: TRBD1
v_call: TRBV18
clone_size: NA
j_call: TRBJ2-7
cdr3_nt: TGTGCCAGCTCACCAAAGGCGGTCAGGGGGAGAGAGCAGTACTTC
cdr3_aa: CASSPKAVRGREQYF

d_call: TRBD1
v_call: TRBV6-5
clone_size: NA
j_call: TRBJ1-3
cdr3_nt: TGTGCCAGCAACCTGGACAGGGACGGAAACACCATATATTTT
cdr3_aa: CASNLDRDGNTIYF

d_call: NA
v_call: TRBV30
clone_size: few
j_call: TRBJ2-2
cdr3_nt: TGTGCCTGGAGTGTACGAGGGGTGAACACCGGGGAGCTGTTTTTT
cdr3_aa: CAWSVRGVNTGELFF

d_call: NA
v_call: TRBV10-3
clone_size: few
j_call: TRBJ1-1
cdr3_nt: TGTGCCATCAGCCCTGGCCGGGGGCGCGGGAACACTGAAGCTTTCTTT
cdr3_aa: CAISPGRGRGNTEAFF

d_call: NA
v_call: TRBV25-1
clone_size: once
j_call: TRBJ2-7
cdr3_nt: TGTGCCAGCACCGCACACGAGAGCTCCTACGAGCAGTACTTC
cdr3_aa: CASTAHESSYEQYF

d_call: NA
v_call: TRBV10-2
clone_size: NA
j_call: TRBJ2-1
cdr3_nt: TGCGCCAGCAGTGAGTCGACCGGGCGTTGGAGTGAGCAGTTCTTC
cdr3_aa: CASSESTGRWSEQFF

d_call: NA
v_call: TRBV7-3
clone_size: NA
j_call: TRBJ2-2
cdr3_nt: TGTGCCAGCAGCATTCGTGGAGGGCCGAACACCGGGGAGCTGTTTTTT
cdr3_aa: CASSIRGGPNTGELFF

d_call: TRBD1
v_call: TRBV5-1
clone_size: once
j_call: TRBJ2-7
cdr3_nt: TGCGCCAGCAGCTTGACTACAGGGGGTACCTACGAGCAGTACTTC
cdr3_aa: CASSLTTGGTYEQYF

d_call: NA
v_call: TRBV18
clone_size: NA
j_call: TRBJ2-1
cdr3_nt: TGTGCCAGCTCATCGAACAACAGGGTTAATGAGCAGTTCTTC
cdr3_aa: CASSSNNRVNEQFF

d_call: TRBD1
v_call: TRBV10-3
clone_size: NA
j_call: TRBJ1-1
cdr3_nt: TGTGCCATCAGTGCCACAGGGGGTTATGAGAACACTGAAGCTTTCTTT
cdr3_aa: CAISATGGYENTEAFF

d_call: NA
v_call: TRBV18
clone_size: few
j_call: TRBJ1-3
cdr3_nt: TGTGCCAGCTCCCCCGAAGGGGCGATCTCTGGAAACACCATATATTTT
cdr3_aa: CASSPEGAISGNTIYF

d_call: TRBD1
v_call: TRBV5-1
clone_size: NA
j_call: TRBJ1-2
cdr3_nt: TGCGCCAGCAGCCCCCGACAGGGGGCGTACTATGGCTACACCTTC
cdr3_aa: CASSPRQGAYYGYTF

d_call: NA
v_call: TRBV30
clone_size: NA
j_call: TRBJ1-4
cdr3_nt: TGTGCCTGGAGTGGACCCCCTCAGGCCCCAAGGGGTTTT
cdr3_aa: CAWSGPPQAPRGF

d_call: TRBD2
v_call: TRBV4-2
clone_size: NA
j_call: TRBJ2-7
cdr3_nt: TGTGCCAGCAGCCAAGATTGGGGACTAGCGGGTTACGAGCAGTACTTC
cdr3_aa: CASSQDWGLAGYEQYF

d_call: TRBD1
v_call: TRBV5-4
clone_size: NA
j_call: TRBJ2-2
cdr3_nt: TGTGCCAGCAGCTTGGCCCTGGGACAGACCGGGGAGCTGTTTTTT
cdr3_aa: CASSLALGQTGELFF

d_call: NA
v_call: TRBV7-2
clone_size: NA
j_call: TRBJ2-3
cdr3_nt: TGTGCCAGCAGCTTTAACAGGGACGCAGATACGCAGTATTTT
cdr3_aa: CASSFNRDADTQYF

d_call: NA
v_call: TRBV10-3
clone_size: NA
j_call: TRBJ2-1
cdr3_nt: TGTGCCATCCGACTAGGTGACGAGCAGTTCTTC
cdr3_aa: CAIRLGDEQFF

d_call: TRBD1
v_call: TRBV10-3
clone_size: few
j_call: TRBJ1-5
cdr3_nt: TGTGCCATCAGTGGGGGTACCGGGACAGATCAGCCCCAGCATTTT
cdr3_aa: CAISGGTGTDQPQHF

d_call: NA
v_call: TRBV5-1
clone_size: NA
j_call: TRBJ2-2
cdr3_nt: TGCGCCAGCAGTCCCGGGACGGCGAACACCGGGGAGCTGTTTTTT
cdr3_aa: CASSPGTANTGELFF